These 17 T cell receptor beta chains came from one sample sequenced in a study of blood T cell repertoires in COVID-19. Assay used: immunoSEQ multiplex PCR; TCRdb lists only in-frame clones, some missing. Of fewer than 300,000 clones detected, around 92% appear once; the ten largest clones hold roughly 2.7%. Sequencing used peripheral blood. Every receptor here comes from a person aged 18 to 29 with COVID-19, enrolled during active disease.

The chain joins TRBV9 to TRBJ2-3; 9 positions match TRBD2. V shed 4 bases, J shed 1 base, and the junction held 4 bases outside the gene matches. The CDR3 contains 15 residues. The germline V gene encodes CDR1 SGDLS and CDR2 YYNGEE. The CDR3 here is CASSPWTSGTDTQYF. CDR3 coding DNA: TGTGCCAGCAGCCCCTGGACTAGCGGCACAGATACGCAGTATTTT.

The chain is built from TRBV7-8 and TRBJ2-5; weak D call: TRBD2 (5 bases). V lost 5 bases to trimming and J lost 5 bases, with 9 bases between them. Per germline, CDR1 SGHVS and CDR2 FQNEAQ. The CDR3 extends over 12 amino acids. CDR3 DNA sequence: TGTGCCAGCAGCGCAGAGGGTGAGACCCAGTACTTC. Its translation: CASSAEGETQYF.

V and J are TRBV5-4 and TRBJ2-7; D is ambiguous. Germline CDR1 and CDR2: SGHNT and YYREEE (reference sequence). The CDR3 length is 11 residues. V lost 2 bases to trimming and J lost 6 bases, with 6 bases between them. The DNA of the CDR3 is TGTGCCAGCAGCTTCGGTGGCGAGCAGTACTTC. Protein sequence: CASSFGGEQYF.

The table lists this clone with a count of one. The J gene is TRBJ2-1, the V gene TRBV6-4, with a possible D match to TRBD1 (5 bases). Germline-derived CDR1 and CDR2 are MRHNA and SNTAGT. This CDR3 spans 13 amino acids. V lost 3 bases and J lost 3, with 6 bases in between. The CDR3 sequence: CASSETGYNEQFF. The CDR3 region has the DNA TGTGCCAGCAGTGAAACAGGCTACAATGAGCAGTTCTTC.

This chain uses TRBV7-9 with TRBJ2-1; D is uncertain. The CDR3 length is 11 residues. The V end lost 1 base, the J end lost 9 bases, and 4 bases lay between the germline ends. Germline lookup yields CDR1 SEHNR and CDR2 FQNEAQ (reference sequence). In DNA form, the CDR3 reads TGTGCCAGCAGCTTAGGAGTTGAGCAGTTCTTC. Amino acids: CASSLGVEQFF.

The J gene is TRBJ2-1, the V gene TRBV5-1; the D gene is possibly TRBD2 (5 bases). Germline V lookup: CDR1 SGHRS, CDR2 YFSETQ. The CDR3 length is 16 residues. V was pared by 3 bases and J by 4 bases, with 17 bases between. In nucleotides, the CDR3 is TGCGCCAGCAGCTCCACGGCTGAGAGGAGGTACAATGAGCAGTTCTTC. This gives the protein CASSSTAERRYNEQFF.

The V call is TRBV6-5, the J call TRBJ2-1, with D unclear. Trimming cost V 8 bases and J 2 bases, with 10 bases left between them. The CDR3 sequence is 13 residues long. The germline V gene has CDR1 MNHEY and CDR2 SVGAGI. The CDR3 sequence is CASRVRPYNEQFF. Here the CDR3 DNA reads TGTGCCAGCCGCGTCAGGCCCTACAATGAGCAGTTCTTC.

J is TRBJ2-7 and V is TRBV4-2, with TRBD2 matching 8 bases. Unmatched junction bases numbered 12, after V lost 0 bases and J lost 5 bases. The length of the CDR3 is 17 residues. Germline loops: CDR1 LGHNA, CDR2 YNFKEQ. The CDR3 DNA sequence: TGTGCCAGCAGCCAAGATACGAAGGGACTAGTCATCCACGAGCAGTACTTC. This codes for CASSQDTKGLVIHEQYF.

The rearrangement links TRBV4-3 to TRBJ1-2, with D possibly matching TRBD1 (5 bases). Deletions cut 1 base from V and 3 bases from J, with 6 bases between. Germline values: CDR1 LGHNA, CDR2 YSLEER. The CDR3 runs 13 residues. The CDR3: CASSQAGYYGYTF. The CDR3 DNA reads TGCGCCAGCAGCCAAGCAGGGTACTATGGCTACACCTTC.

This chain links TRBV24-1 with TRBJ2-2; possibly TRBD1 for D (5 bases). V lost 0 bases and J lost 7, with 11 bases in between. CDR1 KGHDR and CDR2 SFDVKD come from the germline V gene. There are 15 residues in the CDR3. Written as DNA, the CDR3 is TGTGCCACCAGTGATTTGCGCGGACACGACGGGGAGCTGTTTTTT. Translation: CATSDLRGHDGELFF.

V is TRBV6-5 and J is TRBJ2-2; a weak D match, TRBD2 (6 bases). V was pared by 6 bases and J by 4 bases, with 15 bases between. Germline CDR1 MNHEY, CDR2 SVGAGI. There are 15 residues in the CDR3. The DNA of the CDR3 is TGTGCCAGCAGACACGGACTGGGAGGCACCGGGGAGCTGTTTTTT. Its translation is CASRHGLGGTGELFF.

The chain employs TRBV11-2 and TRBJ1-1; tentative D call: TRBD1 (5 bases). V dropped 2 bases and J dropped 0 bases, with 22 bases sitting between them. Germline V CDR1 and CDR2: SGHAT, FQNNGV. This CDR3 has 19 residues. CDR3 region: CASSLPKITDGGVNTEAFF. The CDR3 DNA reads as TGTGCCAGCAGCTTACCGAAGATCACGGACGGAGGGGTGAACACTGAAGCTTTCTTT.

The chain employs TRBV12-5 and TRBJ2-1, with D possibly TRBD2 on 6 matching bases. Germline V gives CDR1 LGHNT, CDR2 FRNRAP. The CDR3 sequence is 14 residues long. Trimming cost V 5 bases and J 0 bases, with 8 bases left between them. The CDR3 nucleotides read TGTGCTAGTGGTGAGGGACTCTCCTACAATGAGCAGTTCTTC. It codes for CASGEGLSYNEQFF.

This clone was counted a single time. The CDR3 region has the DNA TGTGCCAGCAGTGAGACGTCCTTTTTAGGGGCGCGGGGCTACACCTTC. It is translated as CASSETSFLGARGYTF. V and J are TRBV6-1 and TRBJ1-2; tentative D call: TRBD1 (5 bases). Trimming left V 3 bases short and J 8 bases short, with 22 bases between. Germline V gives CDR1 MNHNS, CDR2 SASEGT. There are 16 residues in the CDR3.

This chain uses TRBV15 with TRBJ2-1, with 10 bases identical to TRBD2. This CDR3 region has 16 residues. Germline-derived CDR1 and CDR2 are LNHNV and YYDKDF (reference sequence). V lost 9 bases to trimming and J lost 10 bases; unmatched junction nucleotides: 18. CDR3 protein: CATKSEPGLAHVEQFF. The DNA for the CDR3 is TGTGCCACAAAGTCTGAACCGGGACTAGCGCACGTAGAGCAGTTCTTC.

This clone has a handful of counts. The gene calls are TRBV18 and TRBJ1-3; D uncertain. The CDR3 has 17 residues. V gave up 3 bases and J gave up 2 bases, with 17 bases separating them. Germline assignment: CDR1 KGHSH and CDR2 LQKENI. Here the CDR3 DNA reads TGTGCCAGCTCACCCCAAACCGCCCTTGCAGCTGGAAACACCATATATTTT. Its protein product is CASSPQTALAAGNTIYF.

V gene TRBV24-1 combines with J gene TRBJ2-1; D ambiguous. In germline, CDR1 is KGHDR, CDR2 SFDVKD. The CDR3 is 17 residues long. Trimming cost V 0 bases and J 0 bases, with 11 bases left between them. CDR3 sequence reads: CATSDLGAQSSYNEQFF. The CDR3 nucleotides read TGTGCCACCAGTGATTTGGGAGCGCAGAGCTCCTACAATGAGCAGTTCTTC.